This entry lists 28 T cell receptor beta chains sequenced from one sample in a study of OX40 agonist ivuxolimab in advanced cancers. The protocol was immunoSEQ multiplex PCR, while the TCRdb copy is restricted to in-frame clones and leaves out a portion. The sample lists tens of thousands of clones; approximately 89% were seen once. This material consisted of CD4+ or CD8+ T cells sorted from blood, taken in a trial of the OX40 agonist ivuxolimab. These receptors came from an adult with an advanced solid tumor such as melanoma, head and neck, liver or kidney cancer.

The CDR3 loop is CASRSAGGRQYF. CDR3 nucleotide sequence: TGCGCCAGCAGGTCCGCGGGGGGCAGGCAGTACTTC. The chain recombines TRBV5-1 with TRBJ2-7, with TRBD2 matching over 8 bases. The CDR3 is 12 residues long. J lost 9 bases, V lost 5 bases, and 7 bases had no gene match. Germline V CDR1 and CDR2: SGHRS, YFSETQ.

The chain combines TRBV5-4 with TRBJ1-2; no clear D. The CDR3 has 11 amino acids. Germline values: CDR1 SGHNT, CDR2 YYREEE (reference sequence). V lost 4 bases, J lost 8 bases, and 9 bases lay in between. This chain's CDR3 is CASSQGRGYTF. The CDR3 nucleotides are TGTGCCAGCAGCCAAGGAAGGGGCTACACCTTC.

J is TRBJ1-1 and V is TRBV27; 7 positions match TRBD1. V shed 0 bases, J shed 2 bases, and the junction held 6 bases outside the gene matches. This CDR3 is built from 16 residues. Germline assignment: CDR1 MNHEY and CDR2 SMNVEV (reference sequence). CDR3 DNA: TGTGCCAGCAGTTTATCGCGGACAGGTGTAAACACTGAAGCTTTCTTT. It specifies CASSLSRTGVNTEAFF.

The V gene is TRBV5-8, the J gene TRBJ2-1, with a weak D call TRBD2 (6 bases). The germline gives CDR1 SGHTS, CDR2 YDEGEE. CDR3 length: 15 residues. V gave up 4 bases and J gave up 2 bases, with 13 bases separating them. The CDR3 coding sequence is TGTGCCAGCAGCCACGGGACTGCCACCTACAATGAGCAGTTCTTC. The encoded protein is CASSHGTATYNEQFF. The entire variable domain, with the rest obtained from reference TRBV5-8 and TRBJ2-1, is as follows: EAGVTQSPTHLIKTRGQQATLRCSPISGHTSVYWYQQALGLGLQFLLWYDEGEERNRGNFPPRFSGRQFPNYSSELNVNALELEDSALYLCASSHGTATYNEQFFGPGTRLTVL.

The V call is TRBV7-9, the J call TRBJ2-3; D is undetermined. The CDR3 totals 14 residues. Trimming took 3 bases from V and 2 from J, leaving 9 bases between them. Germline V gene data show CDR1 as SEHNR and CDR2 as FQNEAQ (reference sequence). The CDR3 sequence: CASSFFSNTDTQYF. CDR3 in DNA: TGTGCCAGCAGCTTTTTTTCTAACACAGATACGCAGTATTTT.

The chain links TRBV15 to TRBJ2-5, with 7 bases fitting TRBD2. The J call may be in error: the DNA end matches TRBJ2-7 better. The germline CDR1 and CDR2 sequences are LNHNV and YYDKDF (reference sequence). The CDR3 is 14 amino acids. CDR3 coding DNA: TGTGCCACCTCCGGGCGGCGGGAGCTTGACGAGCAGTACTTC. This sequence encodes CATSGRRELDEQYF.

The chain uses TRBV6-5 and TRBJ1-6; 8 positions match TRBD1. Germline V lookup: CDR1 MNHEY, CDR2 SVGAGI. The trim removed 7 bases at V and 9 bases at J, leaving 11 bases unmatched. The CDR3 length is 15 residues. The CDR3 protein is CASTPYRGAISPLHF. CDR3 nucleotides: TGTGCCAGCACTCCGTACAGGGGGGCTATTTCACCCCTCCACTTT.

The CDR3 nucleotides are TGCAGCGTTGTTCTAAGTAACGCTTTCTTT. Translated: CSVVLSNAFF. V and J are TRBV29-1 and TRBJ1-1; D is undetermined. CDR1 and CDR2 from the germline V gene are SQVTM and ANQGSEA. V dropped 4 bases and J dropped 11 bases, with 11 bases sitting between them. The CDR3 covers 10 residues.

The chain recombines TRBV28 with TRBJ2-2; possible D gene TRBD2, 5 bases. Germline CDR1 is MDHEN and CDR2 is SYDVKM. Trimming took 7 bases from V and 0 from J, leaving 15 bases between them. The CDR3 loop spans 16 amino acids. CDR3 sequence (DNA): TGTGCCAGCACCCATCGGGTGGGAGCGAACACCGGGGAGCTGTTTTTT. Translation: CASTHRVGANTGELFF.

The V and J genes are TRBV9 and TRBJ2-7; 9 nucleotides agree with TRBD2. The J segment lost 0 bases and the V segment lost 4 bases, leaving 5 bases of the junction unmatched. Per the germline V gene, CDR1 is SGDLS and CDR2 is YYNGEE. This CDR3 is 15 amino acids long. DNA for the CDR3: TGTGCCAGCAGCTCGCGGGAGGGGAGCTCCTACGAGCAGTACTTC. The encoded protein is CASSSREGSSYEQYF.

This chain links TRBV7-6 with TRBJ2-7; 9 bases line up with TRBD2. This CDR3 has 15 amino acids. Germline-derived CDR1 and CDR2 are SGHVS and FNYEAQ. The V gene end was trimmed by 0 bases and the J gene end by 0 bases; junction bases not matched to a gene: 0. The CDR3 loop is CASSLASGSSYEQYF. The CDR3 region has the DNA TGTGCCAGCAGCTTAGCTAGCGGGAGCTCCTACGAGCAGTACTTC.

V and J are TRBV5-1 and TRBJ2-7; maybe TRBD2 (5 bases). CDR1 is SGHRS and CDR2 is YFSETQ in the germline V gene. The V end was cut by 4 bases, the J end by 0 bases, with 14 bases between. The CDR3 loop spans 15 amino acids. The DNA of the CDR3 is TGCGCCAGCAGCGATTACGGGGTTAGCTCCTACGAGCAGTACTTC. This encodes CASSDYGVSSYEQYF.

By share, this clone counts as medium-sized. This chain uses TRBV6-5 with TRBJ2-7, with unresolved D. V dropped 0 bases and J dropped 3 bases, with 15 bases sitting between them. From germline, CDR1 is MNHEY and CDR2 SVGAGI. CDR3 length: 16 amino acids. CDR3 loop: CASSYSPRTVYYEQYF. In DNA, the CDR3 is TGTGCCAGCAGTTACTCTCCTCGGACCGTTTACTACGAGCAGTACTTC.

This clone has only one observation. CDR3 nucleotides: TGCGCCAGCAGCCAAGAGCGGCGAGTACAAGAGACCCAGTACTTC. This gives the protein CASSQERRVQETQYF. The gene calls are TRBV4-1 and TRBJ2-5, with D hard to call. V dropped 0 bases and J dropped 2 bases, with 10 bases sitting between them. The length of the CDR3 is 15 residues. Germline CDR1 reads MGHRA; CDR2 reads YSYEKL.

In this sample, this clone turned up a few times. This CDR3 is CASSLKESRGQGIYEQYF. The CDR3 DNA reads TGTGCCAGCAGCTTAAAAGAATCAAGGGGACAGGGGATCTACGAGCAGTACTTC. V and J are TRBV5-4 and TRBJ2-7; TRBD1 matches at 10 bases. Germline values: CDR1 SGHNT, CDR2 YYREEE (reference sequence). The junction had 14 bases not matched to a gene; V was cut back by 2 bases and J by 3 bases. The CDR3 has 18 residues.

The chain employs TRBV10-2 and TRBJ2-7; 9 bases match TRBD2. Germline CDR1 and CDR2: WSHSY and SAAADI. V dropped 3 bases and J dropped 3; count of bases not matched to a gene: 6. The CDR3 length is 15 residues. CDR3 DNA sequence: TGCGCCAGCAGTGACCCAGCGGGAGGCAACTACGAGCAGTACTTC. Translated: CASSDPAGGNYEQYF.

V and J are TRBV4-1 and TRBJ1-5, with D perhaps TRBD1 (6 bases). The CDR3 consists of 16 residues. From germline, CDR1 is MGHRA and CDR2 YSYEKL. The ends were cut back, 5 bases at V and 2 bases at J, with 16 bases in the middle. This CDR3 reads CASSTEWGAGNQPQHF. The CDR3 nucleotides read TGCGCCAGCAGCACCGAATGGGGGGCAGGCAATCAGCCCCAGCATTTT.

The chain joins TRBV4-1 to TRBJ1-6; D might be TRBD1 (6 bases). Germline lookup yields CDR1 MGHRA and CDR2 YSYEKL. V lost 0 bases to trimming and J lost 7 bases, with 13 bases between them. The CDR3 loop spans 16 amino acids. CDR3 nucleotides: TGCGCCAGCAGCCAAGATCCAGGGGCAGGCAATTCACCCCTCCACTTT. Translating gives CASSQDPGAGNSPLHF.

The rearrangement uses TRBV5-8 and TRBJ1-1; D gene uncertain. The germline V gene encodes CDR1 SGHTS and CDR2 YDEGEE. The CDR3 extends over 12 amino acids. V was trimmed by 1 base and J by 5 bases, leaving 6 bases between them. The CDR3 is CASSLWFTEAFF. As DNA, the CDR3 is TGTGCCAGCAGCTTGTGGTTTACTGAAGCTTTCTTT.

The chain links TRBV4-1 to TRBJ2-7; 10 positions match TRBD2. The CDR3 consists of 15 residues. CDR1 is MGHRA, CDR2 YSYEKL, per germline. The junction had 4 bases not matched to a gene; V was cut back by 1 base and J by 4 bases. CDR3 region: CASSQVVAGGYEQYF. The CDR3 coding sequence is TGCGCCAGCAGCCAAGTCGTAGCGGGGGGATACGAGCAGTACTTC.

The DNA of the CDR3 is TGTGCCAGCAGCTTAGCCTGGGGGGCGAAGTACGAGCAGTACTTC. Translating gives CASSLAWGAKYEQYF. The V and J genes are TRBV7-2 and TRBJ2-7; the D call may be TRBD1 or TRBD2 (6 bases each). The V gene lost 0 bases and the J gene lost 4 bases, with 13 bases spanning the gap. The CDR3 is made up of 15 amino acids. Germline values: CDR1 SGHTA, CDR2 FQGNSA.

The rearrangement joins TRBV5-1 to TRBJ2-1; 14 bases fit TRBD2. Germline V gene lookup returns CDR1 SGHRS and CDR2 YFSETQ. This CDR3 has 17 residues. The V segment lost 0 bases and the J segment 5 bases; nucleotides outside the gene matches: 4. CDR3 nucleotide sequence: TGCGCCAGCAGCTTGGGACTAGCGGGAGGGCCCAACAATGAGCAGTTCTTC. It yields the protein CASSLGLAGGPNNEQFF. Supplemented by reference TRBV5-1 and TRBJ2-1, the full variable domain reads KAGVTQTPRYLIKTRGQQVTLSCSPISGHRSVSWYQQTPGQGLQFLFEYFSETQRNKGNFPGRFSGRQFSNSRSEMNVSTLELGDSALYLCASSLGLAGGPNNEQFFGPGTRLTVL.

A single count supports this clone. This chain links TRBV28 with TRBJ2-3, with 9 bases lining up with TRBD2. Trimming removed 2 bases from V and 5 bases from J; junction bases left unmatched: 23. This CDR3 is 21 amino acids long. CDR1 MDHEN and CDR2 SYDVKM come from the germline V gene. The CDR3 DNA reads as TGTGCCAGCAGTTTACCGGAGGAGGTTAGGGAGCGGGAGGTGGGGGGAGATACGCAGTATTTT. The encoded protein is CASSLPEEVREREVGGDTQYF.

The J gene is TRBJ2-3, the V gene TRBV13; 9 bases align to TRBD2. The trim removed 5 bases at V and 1 base at J, leaving 4 bases unmatched. This CDR3 has 15 residues. The germline CDR1 and CDR2 sequences are PRHDT and FYEKMQ (reference sequence). The CDR3 DNA is TGTGCCAGCAGCAACTGGACTAGCGGCACAGATACGCAGTATTTT. This encodes CASSNWTSGTDTQYF.

This chain joins TRBV7-8 and TRBJ2-7, with 9 bases identical to TRBD1. Unmatched junction bases numbered 10, after V lost 5 bases and J lost 5 bases. The CDR3 consists of 15 residues. Germline V gene data show CDR1 as SGHVS and CDR2 as FQNEAQ. The CDR3 is CASSVRHRGLNEQYF. CDR3 bases: TGTGCCAGCAGCGTTAGACACAGGGGGCTTAACGAGCAGTACTTC.

This rearrangement joins TRBV30 to TRBJ2-7; no firm D call. The ends were cut back, 3 bases at V and 1 base at J, with 13 bases in the middle. The germline CDR1 and CDR2 sequences are GTSNPN and SVGIG (reference sequence). The CDR3 is 14 residues long. The CDR3 loop reads CAWSVDGLSYEQYF. CDR3 sequence (DNA): TGTGCCTGGAGCGTCGACGGGCTATCCTACGAGCAGTACTTC.

V is TRBV4-1 and J is TRBJ2-7, with TRBD2 matching over 10 bases. The CDR3 has 16 residues. The V gene's germline CDR1 is MGHRA and CDR2 YSYEKL. With 0 bases clipped from V and 0 bases from J, the junction kept 2 bases outside the gene matches. The CDR3 here is CASSQEGTSASYEQYF. CDR3 DNA sequence: TGCGCCAGCAGCCAAGAAGGGACTAGCGCCTCCTACGAGCAGTACTTC.

This rearrangement joins TRBV27 to TRBJ2-7, with 10 bases fitting TRBD2. The V gene end was trimmed by 1 base and the J gene end by 4 bases; junction bases not matched to a gene: 4. CDR3 length: 15 amino acids. Germline lookup yields CDR1 MNHEY and CDR2 SMNVEV (reference sequence). The CDR3 region has the DNA TGTGCCAGCAGTTTATTCCGGACTAGCGGTTACGAGCAGTACTTC. Translation gives CASSLFRTSGYEQYF.